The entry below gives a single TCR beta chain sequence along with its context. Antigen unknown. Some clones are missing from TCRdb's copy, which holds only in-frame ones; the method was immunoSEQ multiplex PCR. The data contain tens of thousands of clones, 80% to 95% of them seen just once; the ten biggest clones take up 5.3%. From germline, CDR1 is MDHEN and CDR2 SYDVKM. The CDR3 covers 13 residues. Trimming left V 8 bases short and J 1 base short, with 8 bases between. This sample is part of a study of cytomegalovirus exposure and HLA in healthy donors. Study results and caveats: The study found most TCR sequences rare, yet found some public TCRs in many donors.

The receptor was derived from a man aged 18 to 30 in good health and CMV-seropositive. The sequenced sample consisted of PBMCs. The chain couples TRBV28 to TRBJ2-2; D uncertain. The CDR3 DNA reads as TGTGCCAGCTGCTATGAGAACACCGGGGAGCTGTTTTTT. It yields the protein CASCYENTGELFF.